Listed here is a single T cell receptor (beta chain). For the library, individual cDNA molecules each received unique molecular identifiers. Per the original methods: Counting gave a median of around 100,000 TCRs per sample, with values ranging from 23,224 to 690,600. TCRdb recomputed calls from the RACE reads with MiXCR, one row per CDR3 protein. These V and J calls rely on TCRdb rather than the paper's analysis. Here the sample spans hundreds of thousands of distinct CDR3 sequences, around 6% being singletons. The data stem from a study of human T cells and chemical hapten exposure. Study-level information: Small discrepancies in pooled library volume mainly accounted for the varying TCR yields per sample.

Germline V gene lookup returns CDR1 SGHDT and CDR2 YYEEEE. J lost 7 bases, V lost 0 bases, and 8 bases had no gene match. The CDR3 consists of 15 residues. Time point defined: patch test 2, 6 weeks after DPC sensitization. Treatment denoted: therapeutic diphenylcyclopropenone sensitization with weekly scalp DPC. Participating donors were patients with alopecia, aged 18 to 70 years, considered appropriate candidates for DPC. This rearrangement joins TRBV5-6 to TRBJ1-2; 8 bases agree with TRBD1. The sequence came from a woman aged 18 to 35 with alopecia areata. Some clones in this sample may be carry-over from other donors' samples. Here the sequenced sample was whole blood, taken in connection with sensitization to the hapten diphenylcyclopropenone (DPC). The CDR3 protein is CASSLATGELTGYTF. The DNA of the CDR3 is TGTGCCAGCAGCTTGGCGACAGGGGAGTTAACTGGCTACACCTTC.